The TCR beta chain under discussion was sequenced for a study of technical replicates of blood from a handful of donors. The count of this clone is one. The V end lost 4 bases, the J end lost 8 bases, and 15 bases lay between the germline ends. This CDR3 contains 14 residues. Germline CDR1 and CDR2: KGHSH and LQKENI. Generated by immunoSEQ multiplex PCR, the TCRdb table keeps only in-frame clones and is missing some. The repertoire holds 99,000 or so clones, nearly 97% seen once, with more than 0.2% in the top ten. Input material: T cells isolated from PBMCs. The receptor's source is a human donor in good health. This chain uses TRBV18 with TRBJ2-1; no clear D. The CDR3, as DNA: TGTGCCAGCTCACTGACGGAGCTGGTCCATGAGCAGTTCTTC. Translated, it gives CASSLTELVHEQFF.